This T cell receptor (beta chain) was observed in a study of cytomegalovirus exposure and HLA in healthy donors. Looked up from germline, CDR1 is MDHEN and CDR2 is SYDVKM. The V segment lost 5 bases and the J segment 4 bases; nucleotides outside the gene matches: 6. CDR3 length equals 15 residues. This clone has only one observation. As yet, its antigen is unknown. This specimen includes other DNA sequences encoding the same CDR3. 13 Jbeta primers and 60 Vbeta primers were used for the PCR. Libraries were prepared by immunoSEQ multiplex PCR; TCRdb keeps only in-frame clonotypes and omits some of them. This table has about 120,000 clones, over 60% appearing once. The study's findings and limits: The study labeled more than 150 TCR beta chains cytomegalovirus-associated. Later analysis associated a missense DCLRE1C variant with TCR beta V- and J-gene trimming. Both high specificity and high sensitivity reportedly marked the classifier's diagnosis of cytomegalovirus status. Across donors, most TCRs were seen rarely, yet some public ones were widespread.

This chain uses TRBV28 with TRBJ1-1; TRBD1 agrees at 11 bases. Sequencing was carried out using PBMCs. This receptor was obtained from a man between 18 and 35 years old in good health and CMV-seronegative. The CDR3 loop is CASSRTGTGGTEAFF. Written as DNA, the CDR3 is TGTGCCAGCAGTCGTACCGGGACAGGGGGCACTGAAGCTTTCTTT.